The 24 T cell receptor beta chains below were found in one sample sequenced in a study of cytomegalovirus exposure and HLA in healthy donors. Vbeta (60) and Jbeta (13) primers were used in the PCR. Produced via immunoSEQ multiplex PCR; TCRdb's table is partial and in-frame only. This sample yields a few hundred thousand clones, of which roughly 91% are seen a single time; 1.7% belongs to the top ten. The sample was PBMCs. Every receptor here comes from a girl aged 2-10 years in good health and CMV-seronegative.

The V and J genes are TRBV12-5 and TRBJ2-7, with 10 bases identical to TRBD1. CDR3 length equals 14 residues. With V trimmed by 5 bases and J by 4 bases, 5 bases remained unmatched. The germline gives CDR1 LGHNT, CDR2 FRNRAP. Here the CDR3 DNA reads TGTGCTAGTGGTCCCCGACAGGGGGCATACGAGCAGTACTTC. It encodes CASGPRQGAYEQYF.

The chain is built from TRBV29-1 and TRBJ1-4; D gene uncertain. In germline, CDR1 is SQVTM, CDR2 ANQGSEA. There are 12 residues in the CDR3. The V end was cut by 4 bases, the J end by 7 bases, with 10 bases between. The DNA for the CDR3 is TGCAGCGTTGCGGAGAGTGGTGAAAAACTGTTTTTT. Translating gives CSVAESGEKLFF.

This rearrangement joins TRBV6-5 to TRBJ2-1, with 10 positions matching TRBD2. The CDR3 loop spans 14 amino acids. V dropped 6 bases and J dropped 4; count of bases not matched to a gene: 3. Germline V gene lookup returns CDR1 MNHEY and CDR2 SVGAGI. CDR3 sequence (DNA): TGTGCCAGCAGCCTTAGCGGGGGGTACAATGAGCAGTTCTTC. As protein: CASSLSGGYNEQFF.

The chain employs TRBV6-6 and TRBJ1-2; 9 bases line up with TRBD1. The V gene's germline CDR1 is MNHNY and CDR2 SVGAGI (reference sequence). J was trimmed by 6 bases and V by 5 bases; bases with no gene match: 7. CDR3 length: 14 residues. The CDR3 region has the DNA TGTGCCAGCAGTACAGGGGGCGGACAACATGGCTACACCTTC. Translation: CASSTGGGQHGYTF.

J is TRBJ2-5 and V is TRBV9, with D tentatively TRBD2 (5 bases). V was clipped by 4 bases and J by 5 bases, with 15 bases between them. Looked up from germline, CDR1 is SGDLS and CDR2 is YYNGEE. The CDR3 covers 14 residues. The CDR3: CASSPGVGAETQYF. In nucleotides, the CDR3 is TGTGCCAGCAGCCCCGGGGTTGGAGCGGAGACCCAGTACTTC. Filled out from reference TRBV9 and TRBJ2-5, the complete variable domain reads DSGVTQTPKHLITATGQRVTLRCSPRSGDLSVYWYQQSLDQGLQFLIQYYNGEERAKGNILERFSAQQFPDLHSELNLSSLELGDSALYFCASSPGVGAETQYFGPGTRLLVL.

The CDR3: CASSVGTSGGYEQYF. DNA of the CDR3: TGTGCCAGCAGCGTTGGGACTAGCGGGGGGTATGAGCAGTACTTC. The chain is built from TRBV9 and TRBJ2-7; TRBD2 aligns across 15 bases. J gave up 7 bases and V 2 bases, and 4 bases lay outside the gene matches. The CDR3 contains 15 residues. Germline lookup yields CDR1 SGDLS and CDR2 YYNGEE.

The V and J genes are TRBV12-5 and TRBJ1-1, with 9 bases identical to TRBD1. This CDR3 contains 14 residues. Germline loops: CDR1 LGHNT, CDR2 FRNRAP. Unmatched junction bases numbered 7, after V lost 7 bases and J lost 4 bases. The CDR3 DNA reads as TGTGCTAGTGCCCAACAGGGGGCTGGCACTGAAGCTTTCTTT. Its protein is CASAQQGAGTEAFF.

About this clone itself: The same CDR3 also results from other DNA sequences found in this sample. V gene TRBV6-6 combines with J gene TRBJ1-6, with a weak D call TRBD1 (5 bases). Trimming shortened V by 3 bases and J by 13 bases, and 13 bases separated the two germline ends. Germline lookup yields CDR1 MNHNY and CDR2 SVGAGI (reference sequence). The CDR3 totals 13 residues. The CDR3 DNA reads TGTGCCAGCAGTTATGACAGTTCTTCCCCCCTCCACTTT. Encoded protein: CASSYDSSSPLHF.

CDR3 amino acids: CVSSYGQGWGEETQYF. The DNA of the CDR3 is TGTGTTAGCAGCTACGGACAGGGCTGGGGGGAAGAGACCCAGTACTTC. V is TRBV7-7 and J is TRBJ2-5, with 8 positions matching TRBD1. CDR1 and CDR2 from the germline V gene are SSHAT and FNYEAQ (reference sequence). The CDR3 extends over 16 amino acids.

This CDR3 reads CASSISGMAETQYF. DNA for the CDR3: TGTGCCAGTAGTATTTCAGGAATGGCGGAGACCCAGTACTTC. This sequence joins TRBV19 and TRBJ2-5; no firm D call. Germline CDR1 LNHDA, CDR2 SQIVND (reference sequence). Trimming stripped 3 bases from V and 5 bases from J, with 13 bases between. This CDR3 comprises 14 residues.

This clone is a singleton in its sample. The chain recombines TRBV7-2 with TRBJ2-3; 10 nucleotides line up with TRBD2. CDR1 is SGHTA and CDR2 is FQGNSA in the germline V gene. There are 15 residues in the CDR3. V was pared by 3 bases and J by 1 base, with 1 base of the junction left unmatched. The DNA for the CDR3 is TGTGCCAGCAGCTTCACTAGCGGGGGCACAGATACGCAGTATTTT. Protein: CASSFTSGGTDTQYF.

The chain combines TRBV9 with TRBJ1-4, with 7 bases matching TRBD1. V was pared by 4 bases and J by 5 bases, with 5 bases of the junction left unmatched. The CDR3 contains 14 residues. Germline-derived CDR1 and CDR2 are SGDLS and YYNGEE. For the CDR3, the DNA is TGTGCCAGCAGCCCCCCGACAGGGAATGAAAAACTGTTTTTT. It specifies CASSPPTGNEKLFF. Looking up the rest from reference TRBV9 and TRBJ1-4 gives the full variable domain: DSGVTQTPKHLITATGQRVTLRCSPRSGDLSVYWYQQSLDQGLQFLIQYYNGEERAKGNILERFSAQQFPDLHSELNLSSLELGDSALYFCASSPPTGNEKLFFGSGTQLSVL.

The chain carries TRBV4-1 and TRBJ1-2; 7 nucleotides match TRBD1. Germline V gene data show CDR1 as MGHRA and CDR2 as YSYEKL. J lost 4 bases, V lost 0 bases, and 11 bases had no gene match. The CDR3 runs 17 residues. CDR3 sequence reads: CASSQDEGAGFGYGYTF. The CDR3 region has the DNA TGCGCCAGCAGCCAAGATGAGGGGGCGGGTTTTGGCTATGGCTACACCTTC.

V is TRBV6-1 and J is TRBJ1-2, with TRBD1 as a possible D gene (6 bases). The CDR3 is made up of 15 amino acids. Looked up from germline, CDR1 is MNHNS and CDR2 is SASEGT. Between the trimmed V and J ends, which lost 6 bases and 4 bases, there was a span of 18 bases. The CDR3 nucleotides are TGTGCCAGCAGCAAGGGGGACCTAGGGGCCTATGGCTACACCTTC. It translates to CASSKGDLGAYGYTF.

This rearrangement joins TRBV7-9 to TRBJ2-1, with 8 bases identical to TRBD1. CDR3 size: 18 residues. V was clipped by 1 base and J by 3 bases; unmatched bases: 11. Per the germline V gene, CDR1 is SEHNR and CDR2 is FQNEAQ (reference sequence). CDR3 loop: CASSLGQGSAGLYNEQFF. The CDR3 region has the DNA TGTGCCAGCAGCTTAGGACAGGGGAGCGCGGGACTCTACAATGAGCAGTTCTTC.

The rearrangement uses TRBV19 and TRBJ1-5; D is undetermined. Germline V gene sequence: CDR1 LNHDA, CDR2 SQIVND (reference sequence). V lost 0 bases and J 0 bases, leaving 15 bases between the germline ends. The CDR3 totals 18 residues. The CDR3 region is CASSIDLAGFYSNQPQHF. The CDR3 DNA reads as TGTGCCAGTAGTATAGATTTAGCCGGATTCTATAGCAATCAGCCCCAGCATTTT.

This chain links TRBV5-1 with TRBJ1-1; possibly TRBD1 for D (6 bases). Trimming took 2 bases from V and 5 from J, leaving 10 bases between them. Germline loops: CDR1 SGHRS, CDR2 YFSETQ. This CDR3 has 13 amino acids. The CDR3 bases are TGCGCCAGCAGCTTTACAGGGAGTACTGAAGCTTTCTTT. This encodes CASSFTGSTEAFF. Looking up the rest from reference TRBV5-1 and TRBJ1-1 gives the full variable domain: KAGVTQTPRYLIKTRGQQVTLSCSPISGHRSVSWYQQTPGQGLQFLFEYFSETQRNKGNFPGRFSGRQFSNSRSEMNVSTLELGDSALYLCASSFTGSTEAFFGQGTRLTVV.

Here the CDR3 DNA reads TGTGCCAGTAGTAATGCGGCAGGGGCAGGAAACTATGGCTACACCTTC. Translation gives CASSNAAGAGNYGYTF. The chain joins TRBV19 to TRBJ1-2, with TRBD1 as a possible D gene (6 bases). V was shortened by 4 bases and J by 2 bases, with 17 bases between the two germline ends. The CDR3 is 16 amino acids. The germline V gene encodes CDR1 LNHDA and CDR2 SQIVND (reference sequence). Full variable domain (rest looked up from reference TRBV19 and TRBJ1-2): DGGITQSPKYLFRKEGQNVTLSCEQNLNHDAMYWYRQDPGQGLRLIYYSQIVNDFQKGDIAEGYSVSREKKESFPLTVTSAQKNPTAFYLCASSNAAGAGNYGYTFGSGTRLTVV.

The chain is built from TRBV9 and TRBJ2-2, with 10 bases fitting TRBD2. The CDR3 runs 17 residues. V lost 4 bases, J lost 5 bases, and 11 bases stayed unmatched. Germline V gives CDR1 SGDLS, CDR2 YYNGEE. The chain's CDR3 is CASSTELAGGRTGELFF. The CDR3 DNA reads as TGTGCCAGCAGCACAGAATTAGCGGGGGGAAGAACCGGGGAGCTGTTTTTT.

CDR3 in DNA: TGTGCCAGTTCCCGACCGAGGACTAATGAAAAACTGTTTTTT. This gives the protein CASSRPRTNEKLFF. The gene calls are TRBV19 and TRBJ1-4; D is unclear. V shed 8 bases and J shed 2 bases, with 12 bases lying between them. The CDR3 covers 14 residues. Germline assignment: CDR1 LNHDA and CDR2 SQIVND (reference sequence). The full variable domain, in which reference TRBV19 and TRBJ1-4 provide the parts outside the CDR3, is DGGITQSPKYLFRKEGQNVTLSCEQNLNHDAMYWYRQDPGQGLRLIYYSQIVNDFQKGDIAEGYSVSREKKESFPLTVTSAQKNPTAFYLCASSRPRTNEKLFFGSGTQLSVL.

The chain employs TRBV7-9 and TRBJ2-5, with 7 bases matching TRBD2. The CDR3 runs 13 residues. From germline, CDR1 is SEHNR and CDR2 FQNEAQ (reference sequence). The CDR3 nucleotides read TGTTCCACCGGGCGGGGGTCCGGAGAGACCCAGTACTTC. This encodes CSTGRGSGETQYF.

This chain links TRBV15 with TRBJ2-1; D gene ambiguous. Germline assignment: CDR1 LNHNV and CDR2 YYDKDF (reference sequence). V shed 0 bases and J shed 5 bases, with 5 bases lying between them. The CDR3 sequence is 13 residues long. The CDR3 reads CATSREGNNEQFF. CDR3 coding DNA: TGTGCCACCAGCAGAGAGGGCAACAATGAGCAGTTCTTC.

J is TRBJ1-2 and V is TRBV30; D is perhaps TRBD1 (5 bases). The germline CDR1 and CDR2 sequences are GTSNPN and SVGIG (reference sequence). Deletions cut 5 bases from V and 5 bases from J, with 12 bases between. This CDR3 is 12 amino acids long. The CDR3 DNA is TGTGCCTGGCAGGACGGGGGGTATGGCTACACCTTC. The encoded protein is CAWQDGGYGYTF.

This chain's CDR3 is CASKLAGGNEQFF. In DNA form, the CDR3 reads TGTGCCAGCAAACTAGCGGGAGGCAATGAGCAGTTCTTC. The chain joins TRBV2 to TRBJ2-1; 12 nucleotides line up with TRBD2. This CDR3 has 13 residues. Germline V CDR1 and CDR2: SNHLY, FYNNEI. The V and J ends lost 7 bases and 6 bases, in that order; junction bases with no gene match: 1. Supplemented by reference TRBV2 and TRBJ2-1, the full variable domain reads EPEVTQTPSHQVTQMGQEVILRCVPISNHLYFYWYRQILGQKVEFLVSFYNNEISEKSEIFDDQFSVERPDGSNFTLKIRSTKLEDSAMYFCASKLAGGNEQFFGPGTRLTVL.